These 24 T cell receptor beta chains came from one sample sequenced in a study of shared clonotypes between healthy human individuals. As defined, naive CD8 cells were CD45RO-negative and positively selected for CCR7, with terminally differentiated effector memory CD45RA+ cells excluded. The repertoire was sequenced with immunoSEQ multiplex PCR; TCRdb's copy has only in-frame clones and lacks some. The table lists about 2.2 million clones, about 92% of them singletons. The sequencing sample was made of naive CD8+ T cells from PBMCs. These receptors were collected from a man aged 18-30 years in good health. Some clones in this sample may be carry-over from other donors' samples.

The rearrangement links TRBV7-2 to TRBJ2-7; 9 positions agree with TRBD1. J gave up 0 bases and V 5 bases, and 17 bases lay outside the gene matches. The CDR3 loop spans 19 amino acids. Germline V gene data show CDR1 as SGHTA and CDR2 as FQGNSA. CDR3 in amino acids: CASSQQKVLGQGRSYEQYF. The CDR3 DNA reads as TGTGCCAGCAGCCAACAAAAAGTTTTGGGACAGGGCCGCTCCTACGAGCAGTACTTC.

This clone was observed a single time. This rearrangement joins TRBV7-9 to TRBJ2-7; D may be TRBD2 (5 bases). This CDR3 spans 12 amino acids. Germline CDR1 is SEHNR and CDR2 is FQNEAQ (reference sequence). The V gene lost 5 bases and the J gene lost 5 bases, with 10 bases spanning the gap. The CDR3 region is CASSPYGNEQYF. The CDR3 region has the DNA TGTGCCAGCAGCCCGTACGGGAACGAGCAGTACTTC.

The rearrangement uses TRBV5-3 and TRBJ2-7; no clear D. TRBV5-3 is flagged as an ORF with uncertain function. V was clipped by 10 bases and J by 2 bases, with 4 bases between them. The CDR3 has 9 amino acids. CDR3 coding DNA: TGTGCCCCCCCCTACGAGCAGTACTTC. This codes for CAPPYEQYF.

V gene TRBV4-3 combines with J gene TRBJ2-1, with 7 bases matching TRBD2. Germline V gene data show CDR1 as LGHNA and CDR2 as YSLEER. The CDR3 spans 16 residues. V shed 4 bases and J 5 bases; nucleotides not matched to a gene: 11. The CDR3 here is CASSRYGEGRNNEQFF. The DNA of the CDR3 is TGCGCCAGCAGCCGGTACGGGGAGGGGAGAAACAATGAGCAGTTCTTC.

This clone was seen a single time. Distinct nucleotide sequences in the sample also encode this CDR3. The CDR3 reads CASSLLTGELFF. The CDR3 DNA follows: TGTGCCAGCAGTCTCCTCACCGGGGAGCTGTTTTTT. The rearrangement uses TRBV27 and TRBJ2-2, with D unresolved. This CDR3 has 12 residues. Germline V gives CDR1 MNHEY, CDR2 SMNVEV (reference sequence). With 5 bases removed from V and 4 bases from J, the gap between germline ends came to 5 bases.

The chain joins TRBV28 to TRBJ2-6, with D hard to call. Trimming left V 6 bases short and J 2 bases short, with 20 bases between. Per the germline V gene, CDR1 is MDHEN and CDR2 is SYDVKM. CDR3 length: 18 residues. The CDR3 DNA is TGTGCCAGCAGAACCCCTCCCCGAGAGCTGGCTGGGGCCAACGTCCTGACTTTC. Translating gives CASRTPPRELAGANVLTF. Full variable domain (missing parts from reference TRBV28 and TRBJ2-6): DVKVTQSSRYLVKRTGEKVFLECVQDMDHENMFWYRQDPGLGLRLIYFSYDVKMKEKGDIPEGYSVSREKKERFSLILESASTNQTSMYLCASRTPPRELAGANVLTFGAGSRLTVL.

This clone was recorded once. The genes are TRBV4-2 and TRBJ2-1, with D possibly TRBD2 on 5 matching bases. The CDR3 extends over 16 amino acids. Germline V CDR1 and CDR2: LGHNA, YNFKEQ. V dropped 0 bases and J dropped 5 bases, with 14 bases sitting between them. The CDR3 loop reads CASSQDGEGRDNEQFF. CDR3 coding DNA: TGTGCCAGCAGCCAAGATGGAGAGGGCCGAGACAATGAGCAGTTCTTC.

J is TRBJ1-2 and V is TRBV29-1; TRBD1 matches 12 bases. The CDR3 loop spans 18 amino acids. Per the germline V gene, CDR1 is SQVTM and CDR2 is ANQGSEA. The ends lost 3 bases at V and 4 bases at J; junction bases unmatched: 15. The chain's CDR3 is CSVDLVPGQGAWVYGYTF. The CDR3 region has the DNA TGCAGCGTTGACCTCGTCCCGGGACAGGGGGCGTGGGTCTATGGCTACACCTTC.

In its sample, this clone was seen once. This rearrangement joins TRBV7-3 to TRBJ2-1, with TRBD2 matching over 7 bases. V shed 7 bases, J shed 4 bases, and the junction held 10 bases outside the gene matches. The CDR3 loop spans 15 amino acids. From germline, CDR1 is SGHTA and CDR2 FQGTGA. The chain's CDR3 is CASTYGGSGYNEQFF. For the CDR3, the DNA is TGTGCCAGCACCTACGGGGGTAGCGGGTACAATGAGCAGTTCTTC. Using reference TRBV7-3 and TRBJ2-1 for the parts outside the CDR3, the full variable domain is GAGVSQTPSNKVTEKGKYVELRCDPISGHTALYWYRQSLGQGPEFLIYFQGTGAADDSGLPNDRFFAVRPEGSVSTLKIQRTERGDSAVYLCASTYGGSGYNEQFFGPGTRLTVL.

V and J are TRBV2 and TRBJ2-1, with a tentative D call TRBD2 (7 bases). CDR1 and CDR2 from the germline V gene are SNHLY and FYNNEI. V was cut by 6 bases and J by 2 bases, with 17 bases left in between. The CDR3 runs to 16 residues. The CDR3 protein is CASRLGAGDPYNEQFF. CDR3 bases: TGTGCCAGCAGGCTGGGGGCGGGAGACCCCTACAATGAGCAGTTCTTC. The complete variable domain, with remaining parts taken from reference TRBV2 and TRBJ2-1, reads EPEVTQTPSHQVTQMGQEVILRCVPISNHLYFYWYRQILGQKVEFLVSFYNNEISEKSEIFDDQFSVERPDGSNFTLKIRSTKLEDSAMYFCASRLGAGDPYNEQFFGPGTRLTVL.

On this clone: The same CDR3 arises from other DNA sequences in this sample as well. This chain joins TRBV9 and TRBJ2-1; 7 nucleotides line up with TRBD2. CDR3 length: 15 residues. Germline lookup yields CDR1 SGDLS and CDR2 YYNGEE. The V and J ends lost 3 bases and 0 bases, in that order; junction bases with no gene match: 3. The CDR3 reads CASSASGISYNEQFF. CDR3 in DNA: TGTGCCAGCAGCGCGAGCGGGATCTCCTACAATGAGCAGTTCTTC.

The genes are TRBV11-3 and TRBJ2-5; possible D gene TRBD2, 6 bases. Germline CDR1 and CDR2: SGHNT and YENEEA. V lost 6 bases to trimming and J lost 0 bases, with 8 bases between them. This CDR3 comprises 13 residues. CDR3 sequence: CASSSGYQETQYF. The CDR3 DNA follows: TGTGCCAGCAGTAGCGGATACCAAGAGACCCAGTACTTC.

This chain links TRBV10-1 with TRBJ2-7, with D possibly TRBD1 on 5 matching bases. The CDR3 spans 13 residues. Germline CDR1 and CDR2: WNHNN and SYGVQD (reference sequence). V was clipped by 9 bases and J by 4 bases, with 16 bases between them. The CDR3 region is CASSWGRGYEQYF. The CDR3, as DNA: TGCGCCAGTTCCTGGGGCCGAGGTTACGAGCAGTACTTC.

CDR3 DNA sequence: TGTGCCAGCAGCTTGGGGGACCAGGGAGCCGCCGGGGAGCTGTTTTTT. It codes for CASSLGDQGAAGELFF. This chain connects TRBV11-3 to TRBJ2-2; tentatively, D is TRBD1 or TRBD2 (5 bases each). Germline V lookup: CDR1 SGHNT, CDR2 YENEEA. With 3 bases removed from V and 6 bases from J, the gap between germline ends came to 17 bases. The CDR3 has 16 amino acids. Drawing the rest from reference TRBV11-3 and TRBJ2-2, the complete variable domain is EAGVVQSPRYKIIEKKQPVAFWCNPISGHNTLYWYLQNLGQGPELLIRYENEEAVDDSQLPKDRFSAERLKGVDSTLKIQPAELGDSAVYLCASSLGDQGAAGELFFGEGSRLTVL.

This chain links TRBV5-1 with TRBJ2-3; TRBD2 matches at 8 bases. The V gene end was trimmed by 4 bases and the J gene end by 7 bases; junction bases not matched to a gene: 20. CDR1 is SGHRS, CDR2 YFSETQ, per germline. The CDR3 contains 18 residues. CDR3 region: CASSPMTGSSGSRNTQYF. DNA of the CDR3: TGCGCCAGCAGCCCGATGACAGGTTCCAGCGGGAGTAGAAATACGCAGTATTTT. The full variable domain, its missing parts supplied by reference TRBV5-1 and TRBJ2-3, is KAGVTQTPRYLIKTRGQQVTLSCSPISGHRSVSWYQQTPGQGLQFLFEYFSETQRNKGNFPGRFSGRQFSNSRSEMNVSTLELGDSALYLCASSPMTGSSGSRNTQYFGPGTRLTVL.

The rearrangement joins TRBV23-1 to TRBJ2-7; 7 nucleotides match TRBD1. TRBV23-1 is an open reading frame, and its role is uncertain. The CDR3 consists of 15 residues. V shed 4 bases and J 0 bases; nucleotides not matched to a gene: 6. The DNA of the CDR3 is TGCGCCAGCAGTCGAGGGACAGTCAGCTCCTACGAGCAGTACTTC. It is translated as CASSRGTVSSYEQYF.

The V and J genes are TRBV7-3 and TRBJ2-1; 8 bases are a match to TRBD2. J was trimmed by 7 bases and V by 1 base; bases with no gene match: 9. Germline CDR1 SGHTA, CDR2 FQGTGA. CDR3 size: 16 residues. The CDR3 DNA reads as TGTGCCAGCAGCTTAATTCCCCAGCGGGAGTCGAATGAGCAGTTCTTC. Its translation: CASSLIPQRESNEQFF.

In its sample, this clone was seen once. The V and J genes are TRBV28 and TRBJ2-1, with 7 bases lining up with TRBD1. Trimming at V came to 3 bases and at J to 9 bases, leaving 8 bases not matched to a gene. The germline V gene encodes CDR1 MDHEN and CDR2 SYDVKM. The CDR3 has 14 amino acids. As DNA, the CDR3 is TGTGCCAGCAGTTTGTCCCCACAGGGGCCTGAGCAGTTCTTC. This codes for CASSLSPQGPEQFF.

The chain carries TRBV14 and TRBJ2-5; D is ambiguous. V lost 4 bases to trimming and J lost 5 bases, with 17 bases between them. The V gene's germline CDR1 is SGHDN and CDR2 FVKESK. This CDR3 region has 15 residues. The CDR3 region is CASSPSIRFKETQYF. Here the CDR3 DNA reads TGTGCCAGCAGCCCCTCCATCAGGTTTAAGGAGACCCAGTACTTC. The variable domain in full, completed from reference TRBV14 and TRBJ2-5, reads EAGVTQFPSHSVIEKGQTVTLRCDPISGHDNLYWYRRVMGKEIKFLLHFVKESKQDESGMPNNRFLAERTGGTYSTLKVQPAELEDSGVYFCASSPSIRFKETQYFGPGTRLLVL.

This chain links TRBV30 with TRBJ1-3; D remains ambiguous. This CDR3 is built from 15 residues. V shed 3 bases and J shed 5 bases, with 17 bases lying between them. Germline loops: CDR1 GTSNPN, CDR2 SVGIG (reference sequence). The CDR3, as DNA: TGTGCCTGGAGCCGTGGTTTGCTAGAAAGAAACACCATATATTTT. The encoded protein is CAWSRGLLERNTIYF.

The rearrangement uses TRBV27 and TRBJ2-1, with TRBD2 matching over 7 bases. CDR3 size: 13 residues. The V gene end was trimmed by 7 bases and the J gene end by 3 bases; junction bases not matched to a gene: 3. Germline lookup yields CDR1 MNHEY and CDR2 SMNVEV (reference sequence). The CDR3 region is CASKGLDYNEQFF. CDR3 bases: TGTGCCAGCAAAGGACTAGACTACAATGAGCAGTTCTTC.

The J gene is TRBJ1-2, the V gene TRBV5-3, with D uncertain. TRBV5-3 is identified as an open reading frame with a role that is uncertain. Trimming stripped 0 bases from V and 2 bases from J, with 8 bases between. The CDR3 totals 14 residues. The CDR3 DNA reads as TGTGCCAGAAGCTTGGGCAGAGCGAACTATGGCTACACCTTC. Amino acids: CARSLGRANYGYTF.

This clone was recorded only once. J is TRBJ1-4 and V is TRBV6-5; perhaps TRBD1 as D (6 bases). V lost 3 bases to trimming and J lost 4 bases, with 15 bases between them. CDR1 and CDR2 from the germline V gene are MNHEY and SVGAGI. The CDR3 extends over 16 amino acids. The CDR3 sequence is CASSYLGAPINEKLFF. The CDR3 DNA follows: TGTGCCAGCAGTTATTTGGGGGCGCCAATTAATGAAAAACTGTTTTTT.

The V gene is TRBV5-6, the J gene TRBJ2-2, with D possibly TRBD1 on 6 matching bases. The V gene lost 4 bases and the J gene lost 1 base, with 11 bases spanning the gap. Germline V gene data show CDR1 as SGHDT and CDR2 as YYEEEE. This CDR3 is 15 amino acids long. CDR3 nucleotides: TGTGCCAGCAGCGACTACAGGGTGAACACCGGGGAGCTGTTTTTT. Its protein product is CASSDYRVNTGELFF.